The 6 T cell receptor beta chains listed next were all sequenced from one sample in a study of T-cell memory formation after mild COVID-19. TCRdb itself ran the 5' RACE reads through MiXCR, one entry per CDR3 protein. The sample holds a few hundred thousand distinct CDR3 sequences, 25% to 30% seen once. The sequencing sample was made of PBMCs or a T cell subset sorted from them (not recorded which). The source is an adult woman who had mild COVID-19 (a few samples of this study predate the infection). Cell type and time point are not known.

The sample holds a few counts of this clonotype. The genes are TRBV7-8 and TRBJ2-5, with 12 bases that match TRBD2. The V segment lost 4 bases and the J segment 3 bases; nucleotides outside the gene matches: 9. This CDR3 contains 17 residues. The germline V gene encodes CDR1 SGHVS and CDR2 FQNEAQ. Written as DNA, the CDR3 is TGTGCCAGCAGCTCATCTCCCACTAGCGGGGGGAAAGAGACCCAGTACTTC. Translating gives CASSSSPTSGGKETQYF.

The sample holds a few counts of this clonotype. The chain joins TRBV7-8 to TRBJ2-1, with 10 bases fitting TRBD2. Germline CDR1 and CDR2: SGHVS and FQNEAQ. Germline trimming cut 1 base from V and 8 bases from J; bases unmatched to any gene: 8. This CDR3 has 16 amino acids. As DNA, the CDR3 is TGTGCCAGCAGCTTAGGACCAGCGGGGGGGTTCGATGAGCAGTTCTTC. Residues: CASSLGPAGGFDEQFF.

J is TRBJ2-2 and V is TRBV7-3; 11 bases fit TRBD2. After removal of 4 bases from V and 3 bases from J, the junction contained 7 bases not matched to a gene. Germline V gives CDR1 SGHTA, CDR2 FQGTGA. The CDR3 loop spans 17 amino acids. CDR3 DNA: TGTGCCAGCAGCTCCAGTTTAGCGGGAGGGCACACCGGGGAGCTGTTTTTT. Protein: CASSSSLAGGHTGELFF. Looking up the rest from reference TRBV7-3 and TRBJ2-2 gives the full variable domain: GAGVSQTPSNKVTEKGKYVELRCDPISGHTALYWYRQSLGQGPEFLIYFQGTGAADDSGLPNDRFFAVRPEGSVSTLKIQRTERGDSAVYLCASSSSLAGGHTGELFFGEGSRLTVL.

This clonotype has only a few counts. The chain has TRBV5-1 and TRBJ1-1; D gene ambiguous. Germline assignment: CDR1 SGHRS and CDR2 YFSETQ. Trimming removed 0 bases from V and 3 bases from J, with 6 bases in between. This CDR3 spans 13 amino acids. The CDR3 nucleotides are TGCGCCAGCAGCTTGGGGCTGGACACTGAAGCTTTCTTT. Encoded protein: CASSLGLDTEAFF.

The V gene is TRBV12-3 or TRBV12-4, the J gene TRBJ1-1; D is uncertain. CDR3 length equals 13 residues. The V and J ends lost 4 bases and 1 base respectively, with 7 bases between them. CDR3 protein: CASSYQRNTEAFF. The CDR3 bases are TGTGCCAGCAGTTACCAGAGGAACACTGAAGCTTTCTTT.

The V and J genes are TRBV6-5 and TRBJ1-1; a possible D gene is TRBD1 (6 bases). Germline-derived CDR1 and CDR2 are MNHEY and SVGAGI. Trimming took off 2 bases at V and 1 base at J, with 11 bases between the two ends. The CDR3 runs 15 residues. The CDR3, as DNA: TGTGCCAGCAGTTACCACCCGACAGGGAACACTGAAGCTTTCTTT. Translated, it gives CASSYHPTGNTEAFF.